Sequencing of this TCR beta chain was carried out in a study of shared clonotypes between healthy human individuals. The study, taken as a whole, reports: Researchers found naive subsets generally carried larger estimated richness than memory subsets. A reduction in generation probabilities was seen for non-shared clonotypes relative to those shared by all four donors.

Trimming removed 4 bases from V and 3 bases from J, with 8 bases in between. The germline V gene encodes CDR1 LGHNA and CDR2 YSLEER. CDR3 size: 13 residues. This clone has a single count. The antigen is undetermined. Over several immunoSEQ plates, each subset's genomic DNA was distributed in even portions. Methods used by the authors: ImmunoSEQ supplied junction-only sequences lacking quality scores, so filtering was different. Generated by immunoSEQ multiplex PCR, the TCRdb table keeps only in-frame clones and is missing some. Clonal size and the V and J genes are those of that table, whereas D and trimming came from the DNA. Found here are over 1.4 million clones, roughly 96% of them singletons; the top ten hold roughly 1.2%.

The sample consisted of naive CD4+ T cells sorted from blood. This sample's subset: CD45RA+ positively selected. The chain is built from TRBV4-3 and TRBJ2-3; unclear D gene. This clonotype originated in a man aged 25-45 years in good health. The CDR3 reads CASSPQSTDTQYF. CDR3 nucleotide sequence: TGCGCCAGCAGCCCCCAATCGACAGATACGCAGTATTTT.